Listed below are T cell receptor beta chains from one sample, sequenced in a study of cytomegalovirus exposure and HLA in healthy donors. Some clones are missing from TCRdb's copy, which holds only in-frame ones; the method was immunoSEQ multiplex PCR. The sample lists 100,000 to 120,000 clones, around 86% occurring once. Sequencing was carried out using PBMCs. The source of these receptors is a man aged 35-49 years in good health and CMV-seronegative. CDR3s include the opening cysteine and the closing phenylalanine or tryptophan. A D gene is named only where the DNA matches it firmly. Expanded clones are given a class, and other clones once, few, many or no size at all.

d_gene: TRBD1; v_gene: TRBV15; j_gene: TRBJ1-6; abundance: .; CDR3nt: TGTGCCACCAGCTACAGGGGTCAGAATTCACCCCTCCACTTT; CDR3aa: CATSYRGQNSPLHF
d_gene: TRBD1; v_gene: TRBV19; j_gene: TRBJ2-5; abundance: .; CDR3nt: TGTGCCAGTAGTATAGGACAGGGGTTCCGGGAGACCCAGTACTTC; CDR3aa: CASSIGQGFRETQYF
d_gene: .; v_gene: TRBV6-6; j_gene: TRBJ1-6; abundance: .; CDR3nt: TGTGCCAGCAGCCCCGGGTCCAATTCACCCCTCCACTTT; CDR3aa: CASSPGSNSPLHF
d_gene: .; v_gene: TRBV5-8; j_gene: TRBJ1-6; abundance: .; CDR3nt: TGTGCCAGCAGCTTGGGTGTGGGCAGCTCCTATAATTCACCCCTCCACTTT; CDR3aa: CASSLGVGSSYNSPLHF
d_gene: TRBD1; v_gene: TRBV5-4; j_gene: TRBJ1-6; abundance: few; CDR3nt: TGTGCCACCAACAGGGCGACAGGGGGCAATTCACCCCTCCACTTT; CDR3aa: CATNRATGGNSPLHF
d_gene: .; v_gene: TRBV5-8; j_gene: TRBJ1-1; abundance: .; CDR3nt: TGTGCCAGGAACAGGGCCTCCGCTAATACTGAAGCTTTCTTT; CDR3aa: CARNRASANTEAFF
d_gene: TRBD1; v_gene: TRBV6-1; j_gene: TRBJ2-2; abundance: once; CDR3nt: TGTGCCAGCAGATGGACAGGGGAGACCGGGGAGCTGTTTTTT; CDR3aa: CASRWTGETGELFF
d_gene: TRBD1; v_gene: TRBV30; j_gene: TRBJ1-4; abundance: .; CDR3nt: TGTGCGAGGGACAGGGGGCCGACTAATGAAAAACTGTTTTTT; CDR3aa: CARDRGPTNEKLFF
d_gene: TRBD1; v_gene: TRBV18; j_gene: TRBJ1-5; abundance: few; CDR3nt: TGTGCCAGCTCACCAGAGGGGGCTGGGAGCAATCAGCCCCAGCATTTT; CDR3aa: CASSPEGAGSNQPQHF
d_gene: .; v_gene: TRBV27; j_gene: TRBJ2-7; abundance: .; CDR3nt: TGTGCCAGCAGTTTTGGGCAGCCTTACGAGCAGTACTTC; CDR3aa: CASSFGQPYEQYF
d_gene: .; v_gene: TRBV6-5; j_gene: TRBJ1-3; abundance: .; CDR3nt: TGTGCCAGCAGACCAACAGGGCACGGAAACACCATATATTTT; CDR3aa: CASRPTGHGNTIYF
d_gene: .; v_gene: TRBV7-8; j_gene: TRBJ1-5; abundance: few; CDR3nt: TGTGCCAGCAGCCGCGTGGGGCTGGGAGGGCCCCAGCATTTT; CDR3aa: CASSRVGLGGPQHF
d_gene: .; v_gene: TRBV5-1; j_gene: TRBJ1-4; abundance: .; CDR3nt: TGCGCCAGCAGCTTGACAGCCTCTGCAACTAATGAAAAACTGTTTTTT; CDR3aa: CASSLTASATNEKLFF
d_gene: .; v_gene: TRBV5-8; j_gene: TRBJ1-4; abundance: .; CDR3nt: TGTGCCAGCAGCTTGTCACAGACAGGCCCTTATGAAAAACTGTTTTTT; CDR3aa: CASSLSQTGPYEKLFF
d_gene: .; v_gene: TRBV14; j_gene: TRBJ1-2; abundance: .; CDR3nt: TGTGCCAGCAGCCGTTCGGGGGTCTATGGCTACACCTTC; CDR3aa: CASSRSGVYGYTF
d_gene: TRBD1; v_gene: TRBV5-4; j_gene: TRBJ1-2; abundance: once; CDR3nt: TGTGCCAGCAGGACTGGGAGACAGGGAACCTATGGCTACACCTTC; CDR3aa: CASRTGRQGTYGYTF
d_gene: .; v_gene: TRBV29-1; j_gene: TRBJ2-1; abundance: .; CDR3nt: TGCAGCTGGGGGCGGGGCGGGACTACCTACAATGAGCAGTTCTTC; CDR3aa: CSWGRGGTTYNEQFF
d_gene: .; v_gene: TRBV7-8; j_gene: TRBJ1-1; abundance: .; CDR3nt: TGTGCCAGCAGCTTAGGAGGGCTGAACACTGAAGCTTTCTTT; CDR3aa: CASSLGGLNTEAFF
d_gene: .; v_gene: TRBV5-4; j_gene: TRBJ2-1; abundance: .; CDR3nt: TGTGCCAGCAGCTTGTCCCAGGCTGTTGAGCAGTTCTTC; CDR3aa: CASSLSQAVEQFF
d_gene: .; v_gene: TRBV28; j_gene: TRBJ2-2; abundance: .; CDR3nt: TGTGCCAGCAGTTTAGGGGGCTCCACCGGGGAGCTGTTTTTT; CDR3aa: CASSLGGSTGELFF
d_gene: .; v_gene: TRBV5-6; j_gene: TRBJ2-5; abundance: .; CDR3nt: TGTGCCAGCAGCTTGTACGGTCTAAAAGAGGAGACCCAGTACTTC; CDR3aa: CASSLYGLKEETQYF
d_gene: TRBD2; v_gene: TRBV4-2; j_gene: TRBJ2-3; abundance: .; CDR3nt: TGTGCCAGCAGCCAAGACATGGCGGGGGAGACAGATACGCAGTATTTT; CDR3aa: CASSQDMAGETDTQYF
d_gene: .; v_gene: TRBV7-2; j_gene: TRBJ2-7; abundance: .; CDR3nt: TGTGCCAGCAGCTCTAGGGGGGGTACAGGGAACGAGCAGTACTTC; CDR3aa: CASSSRGGTGNEQYF
d_gene: TRBD2; v_gene: TRBV9; j_gene: TRBJ2-5; abundance: few; CDR3nt: TGTGCCAGCAGCGTAGCCGGGGGGGCCGGAGAGACCCAGTACTTC; CDR3aa: CASSVAGGAGETQYF
d_gene: .; v_gene: TRBV2; j_gene: TRBJ2-2; abundance: .; CDR3nt: TGTGCCAGCCGTATGACTCCGGGAACCGGGGAGCTGTTTTTT; CDR3aa: CASRMTPGTGELFF
d_gene: .; v_gene: TRBV7-9; j_gene: TRBJ1-1; abundance: large; CDR3nt: TGTGCCAGCAACATGCAGGAGGCGGCTGAAGCTTTCTTT; CDR3aa: CASNMQEAAEAFF
d_gene: .; v_gene: TRBV29-1; j_gene: TRBJ1-5; abundance: .; CDR3nt: TGCAGCGTTAAAAGGACAGACGATCAGCCCCAGCATTTT; CDR3aa: CSVKRTDDQPQHF
d_gene: TRBD1; v_gene: TRBV29-1; j_gene: TRBJ1-2; abundance: .; CDR3nt: TGCAGCGTTCCTCGACAGGGGATCGGGGGCTACACCTTC; CDR3aa: CSVPRQGIGGYTF
d_gene: .; v_gene: TRBV19; j_gene: TRBJ1-5; abundance: .; CDR3nt: TGTGCCAGTAATATCGTCGGGGGTCAGCCCCAGCATTTT; CDR3aa: CASNIVGGQPQHF
d_gene: TRBD1; v_gene: TRBV6-1; j_gene: TRBJ1-2; abundance: .; CDR3nt: TGTGCCAGCAGTGAGGCCGGGACAGGGTATAACTATGGCTACACCTTC; CDR3aa: CASSEAGTGYNYGYTF
d_gene: TRBD2; v_gene: TRBV7-6; j_gene: TRBJ2-2; abundance: .; CDR3nt: TGTGCCAGCAGCCTGACTAGCGGGGGTGCGAACACCGGGGAGCTGTTTTTT; CDR3aa: CASSLTSGGANTGELFF
d_gene: TRBD2; v_gene: TRBV6-1; j_gene: TRBJ2-2; abundance: .; CDR3nt: TGTGCCAGCAGTGGACTAGCGGGGGGCACCGGGGAGCTGTTTTTT; CDR3aa: CASSGLAGGTGELFF
d_gene: TRBD1; v_gene: TRBV27; j_gene: TRBJ2-5; abundance: .; CDR3nt: TGTGCCAGCAGGAGGGACAGGGCACTTTGGGAGACCCAGTACTTC; CDR3aa: CASRRDRALWETQYF
d_gene: .; v_gene: TRBV6-6; j_gene: TRBJ1-6; abundance: .; CDR3nt: TGTGCCAGCACCCCCCTAGCATCTAATTCACCCCTCCACTTT; CDR3aa: CASTPLASNSPLHF
d_gene: .; v_gene: TRBV5-1; j_gene: TRBJ1-1; abundance: .; CDR3nt: TGCGCCAGCAGCACCGGGGGAGTGCCTGAAGCTTTCTTT; CDR3aa: CASSTGGVPEAFF